The TCR beta chain described here comes from a study of CD8+ T cells in alopecia areata. Broader study findings: Possibly because of HLA-related factors, TCR sharing was less clear across patients than in mice.

About this clone: As yet, its antigen is unknown.

Following RNA extraction, reverse transcription yielded cDNA that acted as the sequencing template. Assay: immunoSEQ multiplex PCR; the TCRdb copy retains only in-frame clones and omits some. The data show several thousand clones, approximately 70% seen once. V trimming: 0 bases; J trimming: 3 bases; junction bases outside the gene matches: 2. The CDR3 is 15 amino acids. Germline V gene data show CDR1 as SGHRS and CDR2 as YFSETQ. Peripheral blood and lesional scalp punch biopsies came from alopecia areata patients. The starting material was skin, obtained at week 0. The V call is TRBV5-1, the J call TRBJ1-4, with 7 bases lining up with TRBD1. The TCR sequence derives from a human donor with alopecia areata. CDR3 sequence reads: CASSLGDSSNEKLFF. DNA of the CDR3: TGCGCCAGCAGCTTGGGGGACAGCTCTAATGAAAAACTGTTTTTT.